This T cell receptor (beta chain) is drawn from a study of response to subunit inactivated influenza vaccine (dated by TCRdb to the late 2010s). For the study in its entirety: The study used deep quantitative T cell receptor repertoire profiling to track responses to a trivalent subunit inactivated influenza vaccine. What the research found in general, with its limitations: The authors suggested that each seasonal influenza vaccination may recruit only a limited number of new T cells.

This clonotype has only a few counts. The antigen this receptor binds is unknown. Base qualities are not provided; no much larger clone lies one nucleotide away. CDR1 and CDR2 were assigned from the germline V gene (reference sequence) as LNHDA and SQIVND. The CDR3 spans 12 residues, from the cysteine through the phenylalanine. The CDR3 DNA has 36 bases and is translated from base 1. V is reduced by 3 bases and J by 8 bases, leaving a spacing of 10 bases between them. The library was prepared using RT-PCR. These reads were obtained on an Illumina HiSeq 2500. The public reads were reprocessed in TCRdb via fastp at Q25 and MiXCR, keeping in-frame beta chains. Here each entry gathers all rows of one CDR3 protein and keeps the most common genes and DNA. Recorded for this sample are around 320,000 distinct CDR3 sequences; about 20% of them occurred a single time. The ten largest clones take up about 9.4% of the sample.

The sample here was PBMCs from blood, taken less than 22 months after vaccination. The sequence is built from TRBV19 and TRBJ1-2; confidence is insufficient to name the D gene. This receptor was taken from a man in his fifties or sixties who received an inactivated influenza vaccine. Donor details come from another sample of the same person, matched by shared clones. Here is the DNA: TGTGCCAGTAGTATCGGGGAAATCGGCTACACCTTC. It translates as CASSIGEIGYTF.